Shown below are 7 T cell receptor beta chains from a single sample sequenced in a study of cytomegalovirus exposure and HLA in healthy donors. 13 Jbeta primers and 60 Vbeta primers were used for the PCR. TCRdb's table, derived via immunoSEQ multiplex PCR, lists solely in-frame clones and lacks some. The sample records 160,000 or so clones, approximately 82% being singletons. The sample comprised PBMCs. The receptors here all came from a woman in her 50s in good health and CMV-seropositive.

This chain links TRBV7-9 with TRBJ2-7, with 11 positions matching TRBD1. J gave up 5 bases and V 5 bases, and 5 bases lay outside the gene matches. The CDR3 consists of 14 residues. Germline CDR1 is SEHNR and CDR2 is FQNEAQ (reference sequence). CDR3 DNA: TGTGCCAGCAGCCGGACAGGGGGCTGGGACGAGCAGTACTTC. Translating gives CASSRTGGWDEQYF. Together with reference TRBV7-9 and TRBJ2-7, the CDR3 gives the full variable domain: DTGVSQNPRHKITKRGQNVTFRCDPISEHNRLYWYRQTLGQGPEFLTYFQNEAQLEKSRLLSDRFSAERPKGSFSTLEIQRTEQGDSAMYLCASSRTGGWDEQYFGPGTRLTVT.

The V and J genes are TRBV27 and TRBJ2-5; no clear D. The CDR3 totals 14 residues. CDR1 and CDR2 from the germline V gene are MNHEY and SMNVEV (reference sequence). Trimming left V 0 bases short and J 7 bases short, with 12 bases between. DNA of the CDR3: TGTGCCAGCAGTTTATCGTGGGCAGAAGGGACCCAGTACTTC. Protein sequence: CASSLSWAEGTQYF.

This chain links TRBV7-8 with TRBJ1-6; no definite D call. V was shortened by 5 bases and J by 9 bases, with 8 bases between the two germline ends. The CDR3 consists of 12 residues. From germline, CDR1 is SGHVS and CDR2 FQNEAQ. CDR3 in DNA: TGTGCCAGCAGCACCCAGATTTCACCCCTCCACTTT. Protein product: CASSTQISPLHF. The full variable domain, completed using reference TRBV7-8 and TRBJ1-6, is GAGVSQSPRYKVAKRGQDVALRCDPISGHVSLFWYQQALGQGPEFLTYFQNEAQLDKSGLPSDRFFAERPEGSVSTLKIQRTQQEDSAVYLCASSTQISPLHFGNGTRLTVT.

This CDR3 is CAWSVQRRETEAFF. CDR3 DNA sequence: TGTGCCTGGAGTGTACAGCGAAGGGAGACTGAAGCTTTCTTT. The V call is TRBV30, the J call TRBJ1-1; no reliable D call. The CDR3 has 14 amino acids. The germline V and J ends were trimmed by 0 bases and 5 bases, with 13 bases remaining between them. Germline V gene lookup returns CDR1 GTSNPN and CDR2 SVGIG (reference sequence).

This chain joins TRBV2 and TRBJ1-4, with 11 positions matching TRBD1. CDR1 is SNHLY and CDR2 is FYNNEI in the germline V gene. CDR3 length: 15 residues. With V trimmed by 7 bases and J by 8 bases, 9 bases remained unmatched. The DNA for the CDR3 is TGTGCCAGCACCTTAGGACAGGGGGCGCAGGAAAAACTGTTTTTT. This translates into CASTLGQGAQEKLFF.

This chain uses TRBV11-2 with TRBJ2-7; 9 bases agree with TRBD1. V was pared by 1 base and J by 5 bases, with 6 bases of the junction left unmatched. Germline V gives CDR1 SGHAT, CDR2 FQNNGV. The CDR3 is made up of 15 amino acids. The CDR3 DNA is TGTGCCAGCAGCTTAGTACTGGGACAGGGTCACGAGCAGTACTTC. This codes for CASSLVLGQGHEQYF.

This clone came up once. For the CDR3, the DNA is TGTGCCATCAGGACAGAGGACAATCCGCAGTTCTTC. This gives the protein CAIRTEDNPQFF. V is TRBV10-3 and J is TRBJ2-1, with D tentatively TRBD1 (5 bases). The CDR3 is 12 residues long. V lost 6 bases and J lost 12, with 15 bases in between. CDR1 and CDR2 from the germline V gene are ENHRY and SYGVKD.